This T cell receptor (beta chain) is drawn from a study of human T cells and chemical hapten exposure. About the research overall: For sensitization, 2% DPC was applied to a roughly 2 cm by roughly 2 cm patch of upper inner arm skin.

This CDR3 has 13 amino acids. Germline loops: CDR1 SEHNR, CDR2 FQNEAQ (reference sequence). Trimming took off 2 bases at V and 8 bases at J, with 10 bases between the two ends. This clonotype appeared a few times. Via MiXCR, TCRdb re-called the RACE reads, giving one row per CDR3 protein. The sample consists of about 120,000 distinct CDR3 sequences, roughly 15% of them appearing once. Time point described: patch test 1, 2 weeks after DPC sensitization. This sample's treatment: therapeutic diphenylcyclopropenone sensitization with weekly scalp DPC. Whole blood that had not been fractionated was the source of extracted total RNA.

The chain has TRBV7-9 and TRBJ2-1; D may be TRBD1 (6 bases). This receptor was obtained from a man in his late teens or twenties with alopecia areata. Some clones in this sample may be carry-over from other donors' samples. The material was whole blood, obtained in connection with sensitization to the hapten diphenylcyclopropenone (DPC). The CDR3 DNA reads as TGTGCCAGCAGCTTACGAGGGACACATGAGCAGTTCTTC. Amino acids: CASSLRGTHEQFF.